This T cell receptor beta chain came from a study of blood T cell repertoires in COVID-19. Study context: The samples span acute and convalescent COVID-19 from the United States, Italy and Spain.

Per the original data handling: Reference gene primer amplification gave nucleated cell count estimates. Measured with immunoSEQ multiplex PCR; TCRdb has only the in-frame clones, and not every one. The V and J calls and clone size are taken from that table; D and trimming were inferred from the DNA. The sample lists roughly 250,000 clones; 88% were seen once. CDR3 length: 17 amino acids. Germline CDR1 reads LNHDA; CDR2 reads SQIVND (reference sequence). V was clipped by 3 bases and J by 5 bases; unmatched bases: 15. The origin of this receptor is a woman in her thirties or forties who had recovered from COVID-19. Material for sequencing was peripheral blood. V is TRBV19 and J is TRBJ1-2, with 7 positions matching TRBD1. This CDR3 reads CASSITRTGQDHYGYTF. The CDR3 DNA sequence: TGTGCCAGTAGTATTACCCGGACCGGACAGGACCATTATGGCTACACCTTC.